The sequence of this TCR beta chain was determined in a study of cytomegalovirus exposure and HLA in healthy donors. Of note for this clone: Its target is unknown.

Study-level results: For TCR beta chains, V- and J-gene trimming was later linked to a missense DCLRE1C variant.

The V gene's germline CDR1 is MDHEN and CDR2 SYDVKM. The V and J ends lost 4 bases and 10 bases, in that order; junction bases with no gene match: 13. CDR3 length: 16 amino acids. This PCR relied on a set of 60 Vbeta primers and 13 Jbeta primers. Clones were sequenced by immunoSEQ multiplex PCR, and TCRdb holds only the in-frame ones, with some missing. The table records 150,000 to 200,000 clones, 60% to 80% of them present only once. This clonotype was sampled from a man aged 40-50 years in good health and CMV-seronegative. Sequenced: PBMCs. The genes are TRBV28 and TRBJ1-6, with 7 bases aligning to TRBD1. The CDR3 loop reads CASSSSGHRGQSPLHF. The CDR3 region has the DNA TGTGCCAGCAGTTCCTCAGGACACAGGGGTCAGTCACCCCTCCACTTT.